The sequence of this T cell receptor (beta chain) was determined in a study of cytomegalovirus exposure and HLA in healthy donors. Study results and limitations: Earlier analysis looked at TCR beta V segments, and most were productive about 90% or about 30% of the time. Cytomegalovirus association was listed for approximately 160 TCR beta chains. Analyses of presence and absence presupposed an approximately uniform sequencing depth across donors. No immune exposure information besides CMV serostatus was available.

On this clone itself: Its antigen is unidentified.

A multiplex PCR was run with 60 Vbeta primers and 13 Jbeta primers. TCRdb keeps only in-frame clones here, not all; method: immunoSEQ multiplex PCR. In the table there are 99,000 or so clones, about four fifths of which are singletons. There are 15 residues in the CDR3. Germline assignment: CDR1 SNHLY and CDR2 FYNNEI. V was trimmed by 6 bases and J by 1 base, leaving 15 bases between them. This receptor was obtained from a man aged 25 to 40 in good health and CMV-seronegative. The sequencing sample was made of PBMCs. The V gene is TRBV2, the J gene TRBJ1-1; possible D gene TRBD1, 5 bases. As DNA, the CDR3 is TGTGCCAGCAGGGCAGGGCTTTCTAGGAACACTGAAGCTTTCTTT. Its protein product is CASRAGLSRNTEAFF.